A selection of T cell receptor beta chains follows, all from one sample in a study of shared clonotypes between healthy human individuals. TCRdb keeps only in-frame clones here, not all; method: immunoSEQ multiplex PCR. Altogether about 2.2 million clones are present, 93% being singletons, with the ten largest covering around 1.7%. The sample consisted of naive CD8+ T cells from PBMCs. Receptors were obtained from a man aged 18 to 30 in good health. Some clones in this sample may be carry-over from other donors' samples. The CDR3 runs from the conserved cysteine through the conserved F or W. A D gene is named only where the DNA matches it firmly.

TRBD2	TRBJ2-3	TRBV5-6	CASSLETSGRFTQYF	TGTGCCAGCAGCTTAGAAACTAGCGGGAGGTTTACGCAGTATTTT
.	TRBJ2-1	TRBV7-9	CASSSSGLHEQFF	TGTGCCAGCAGCTCCTCGGGACTTCATGAGCAGTTCTTC
TRBD2	TRBJ2-1	TRBV29-1	CSGVASGSIWANEQFF	TGCAGCGGGGTGGCTAGCGGGAGTATTTGGGCCAATGAGCAGTTCTTC
.	TRBJ1-2	TRBV29-1	CSVELRSYGYTF	TGCAGCGTTGAACTCCGCTCCTATGGCTACACCTTC
TRBD2	TRBJ2-1	TRBV7-9	CASRYSLAGVPSYNEQFF	TGTGCCAGCAGGTACTCACTAGCGGGAGTACCCTCCTACAATGAGCAGTTCTTC
TRBD1	TRBJ2-7	TRBV6-4	CASKSDRAYEQYF	TGTGCCAGCAAATCGGACAGGGCCTACGAGCAGTACTTC
.	TRBJ2-2	TRBV6-6	CASSYWTLNTGELFF	TGTGCCAGCAGTTACTGGACTCTCAACACCGGGGAGCTGTTTTTT
.	TRBJ1-1	TRBV30	CAWTDYTGKNTEAFF	TGTGCCTGGACCGACTACACAGGAAAGAACACTGAAGCTTTCTTT
TRBD2	TRBJ2-3	TRBV13	CASSSPGLVPDTQYF	TGTGCCAGCAGCTCCCCGGGACTAGTTCCAGATACGCAGTATTTT
.	TRBJ1-4	TRBV7-9	CASSPDLGINEKLFF	TGTGCCAGCAGCCCCGACCTGGGGATCAATGAAAAACTGTTTTTT
TRBD1	TRBJ1-1	TRBV18	CASSPGGQGAEAFF	TGTGCCAGCTCCCCCGGGGGGCAGGGGGCTGAAGCTTTCTTT